Detailed here is one T cell receptor beta chain. Antigen unknown. Some clones are missing from TCRdb's copy, which holds only in-frame ones; the method was immunoSEQ multiplex PCR. This repertoire shows 150,000 to 200,000 clones, almost 95% found once; its top ten account for over 7.5%. CDR1 is SQVTM, CDR2 ANQGSEA, per germline. V was cut by 4 bases and J by 4 bases, with 15 bases left in between. This CDR3 spans 14 amino acids. These data come from a study of T cell responses to AZD1222 COVID-19 vaccine. Overall study context: Investigators merged groups given second doses at roughly 4 or roughly 12 weeks. Study-level points and caveats: It was only after the peak T cell response that any repertoires were sampled. Only six or seven AZD1222 recipients tested seropositive at baseline. Donors were chiefly white British, with a greater number of females, and clonal diversity was perhaps underestimated.

The sequence derives from an adult in good health. The sequences come from peripheral blood, collected on day 0 of AZD1222 vaccination. The rearrangement links TRBV29-1 to TRBJ2-3; the D is unclear. CDR3 sequence reads: CSVGFGLPADTQYF. CDR3 DNA sequence: TGCAGCGTTGGTTTCGGGCTTCCGGCAGATACGCAGTATTTT.